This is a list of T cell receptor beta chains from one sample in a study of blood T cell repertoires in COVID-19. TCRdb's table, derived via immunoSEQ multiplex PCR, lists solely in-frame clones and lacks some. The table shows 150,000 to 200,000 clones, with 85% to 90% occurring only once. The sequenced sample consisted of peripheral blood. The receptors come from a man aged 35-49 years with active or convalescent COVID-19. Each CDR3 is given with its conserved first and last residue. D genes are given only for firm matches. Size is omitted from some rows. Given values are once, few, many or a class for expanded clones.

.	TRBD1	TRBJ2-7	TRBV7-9	TGTGCCAGCAGCCCGCCAGGACAGGGGTGGTACGAGCAGTACTTC	CASSPPGQGWYEQYF
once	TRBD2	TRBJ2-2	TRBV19	TGTGCCAGTAGTAGCTTAGCGGGAGCCGTCACCGGGGAGCTGTTTTTT	CASSSLAGAVTGELFF
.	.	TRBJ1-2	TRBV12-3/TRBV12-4	TGTGCCAGCAGTGGGGACATCGGCTATGGCTACACCTTC	CASSGDIGYGYTF
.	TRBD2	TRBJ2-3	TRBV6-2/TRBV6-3	TGTGCCAGCAGTTACCCGACTAGCCCGGGCACAGATACGCAGTATTTT	CASSYPTSPGTDTQYF
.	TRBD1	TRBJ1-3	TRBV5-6	TGTGCCAGCAGCTTACAGGGGGCAGGTGGAAACACCATATATTTT	CASSLQGAGGNTIYF
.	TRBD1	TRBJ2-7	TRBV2	TGTGCCAGCAGGGGACAGAGTTACTACGAGCAGTACTTC	CASRGQSYYEQYF
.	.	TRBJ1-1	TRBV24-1	TGTGCCACCAGTGTTCCGGGAGGTACTGAAGCTTTCTTT	CATSVPGGTEAFF
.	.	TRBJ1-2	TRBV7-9	TGTGCCAGCAGCTTAGCGAGTCCGGGCTATGGCTACACCTTC	CASSLASPGYGYTF
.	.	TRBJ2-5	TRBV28	TGTGCCAGCAGTCCCCAACCTGAGGGTCGGGAGACCCAGTACTTC	CASSPQPEGRETQYF
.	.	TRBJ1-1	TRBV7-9	TGTGCCAGCAGCTTATACACAGGGAACACTGAAGCTTTCTTT	CASSLYTGNTEAFF
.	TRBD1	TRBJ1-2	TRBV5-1	TGCGCCAGCAGCTTGTATCAGGGGGCCCCGGATGGCTACACCTTC	CASSLYQGAPDGYTF
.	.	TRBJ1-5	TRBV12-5	TGTGCTAGTGGTTTGAATAGGGAGAGCAATCAGCCCCAGCATTTT	CASGLNRESNQPQHF
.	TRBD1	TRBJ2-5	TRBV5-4	TGTGCCAGCAGCTTGGGGGACAGCCAAGAGACCCAGTACTTC	CASSLGDSQETQYF
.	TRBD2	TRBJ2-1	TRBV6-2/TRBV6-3	TGTGCCAGCAGTGCGGGGGGGAGTTACAATGAGCAGTTCTTC	CASSAGGSYNEQFF
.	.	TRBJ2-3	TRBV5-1	TGCGCCAGCAGCTTGGAAGGCCCCCGGGCAGATACGCAGTATTTT	CASSLEGPRADTQYF
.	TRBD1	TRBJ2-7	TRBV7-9	TGTGCCAGCAGGTCGACAGGGGGGACCTACGAGCAGTACTTC	CASRSTGGTYEQYF
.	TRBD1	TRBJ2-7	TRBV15	TGTGCCACCAGCCGCGGGACAGGGCCCTACGAGCAGTACTTC	CATSRGTGPYEQYF
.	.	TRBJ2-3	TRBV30	TGTGCCGGGGCCGGGGGCACAGATACGCAGTATTTT	CAGAGGTDTQYF
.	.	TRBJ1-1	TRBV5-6	TGTGCCAGCAGTCTAATGGGTGCGTCAGGGAGGATGAACACTGAAGCTTTCTTT	CASSLMGASGRMNTEAFF
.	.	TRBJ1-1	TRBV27	TGTGCCAGCAGTTTACAGACTAACACTGAAGCTTTCTTT	CASSLQTNTEAFF
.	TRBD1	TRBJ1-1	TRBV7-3	TGTGCCAGCAGCTTAGTTCCGGGACAGGGTACGAACACTGAAGCTTTCTTT	CASSLVPGQGTNTEAFF
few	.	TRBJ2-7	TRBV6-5	TGTGCCAGCACAGGCACGCGTACCTCCTACGAGCAGTACTTC	CASTGTRTSYEQYF
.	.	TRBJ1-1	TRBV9	TGTGCCAGCAGCGTGGCAGGGTTGAACACTGAAGCTTTCTTT	CASSVAGLNTEAFF
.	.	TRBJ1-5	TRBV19	TGTGCCAGTAGTATCAAGCGATCACCCCTTAGCAATCAGCCCCAGCATTTT	CASSIKRSPLSNQPQHF
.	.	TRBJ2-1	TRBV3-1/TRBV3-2	TGTGCCAGCAGCCAAGATAGTTTTGGGAGTTCCTACAATGAGCAGTTCTTC	CASSQDSFGSSYNEQFF
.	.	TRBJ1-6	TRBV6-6	TGTGCCAGCAGTCCGGCGCAGGGGCAATCACCCCTCCACTTT	CASSPAQGQSPLHF
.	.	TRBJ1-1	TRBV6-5	TGTGCCAGCAGCCCCCACGGCCGAGGCACTGAAGCTTTCTTT	CASSPHGRGTEAFF
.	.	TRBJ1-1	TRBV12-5	TGTGCTAGTGGTTTGATGCCAGGGCGGGAAGCTTTCTTT	CASGLMPGREAFF
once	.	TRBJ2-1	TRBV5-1	TGCGCCAGCAGTGGCCCGGGCTACAATGAGCAGTTCTTC	CASSGPGYNEQFF
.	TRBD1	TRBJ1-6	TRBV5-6	TGTGCCAGCAGCCTCCGGACAGGGAGCTCCTATAATTCACCCCTCCACTTT	CASSLRTGSSYNSPLHF
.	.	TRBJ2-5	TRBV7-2	TGTGCCAGCAGCTTAGGTCGAGAGACCCAGTACTTC	CASSLGRETQYF
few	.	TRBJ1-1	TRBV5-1	TGCGCCAGCAGGGGAGAGACCATGAACACTGAAGCTTTCTTT	CASRGETMNTEAFF
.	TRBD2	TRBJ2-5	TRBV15	TGTGCCACCAGCAGAGATGTCTCCGGGACTAGCGGGAGGGCTAGGCAAGAGACCCAGTACTTC	CATSRDVSGTSGRARQETQYF
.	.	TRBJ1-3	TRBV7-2	TGTGCCAGCAGCTTAGCTGTATCTGGAAACACCATATATTTT	CASSLAVSGNTIYF
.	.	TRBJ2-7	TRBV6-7	TGTGCCAGCAGGTTTCGGTCGTACGAGCAGTACTTC	CASRFRSYEQYF
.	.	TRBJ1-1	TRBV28	TGTGCCAGCAGTTTAATGGGCGGGGGCACTGAAGCTTTCTTT	CASSLMGGGTEAFF
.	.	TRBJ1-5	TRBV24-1	TGTGCCACCAGTGACGGAGTGCGCGATCAGCCCCAGCATTTT	CATSDGVRDQPQHF
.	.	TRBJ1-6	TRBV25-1	TGTGCCAGCAGTGAATCGGGGGGGCCCCCGCTAGCCCTCCACTTT	CASSESGGPPLALHF
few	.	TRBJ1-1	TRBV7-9	TGTGCCAGCAGCTTAGGGGGGACACCTAACACTGAAGCTTTCTTT	CASSLGGTPNTEAFF
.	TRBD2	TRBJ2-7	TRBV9	TGTGCCAGCAGCCCCCGGGGACTAGCTACGGAATACGAGCAGTACTTC	CASSPRGLATEYEQYF
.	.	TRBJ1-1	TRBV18	TGTGCCAGCTCACGAAGACAAGACACTGAAGCTTTCTTT	CASSRRQDTEAFF
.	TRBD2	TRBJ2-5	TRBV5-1	TGCGCCAGCAGCTCGCGCCGCCTAGCGGGACAAGAGACCCAGTACTTC	CASSSRRLAGQETQYF
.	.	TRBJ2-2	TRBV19	TGTGCCAGTAGTATAGATCTATGGGCTAGCGTGGGCACCGGGGAGCTGTTTTTT	CASSIDLWASVGTGELFF
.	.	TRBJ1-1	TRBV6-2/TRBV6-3	TGTGCCAGCAGTTACTCCCAGGACACTGAAGCTTTCTTT	CASSYSQDTEAFF
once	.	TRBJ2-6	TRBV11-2	TGTGCCAGCAGCTTCCTATCGACAGGAACGAACTCTGGGGCCAACGTCCTGACTTTC	CASSFLSTGTNSGANVLTF
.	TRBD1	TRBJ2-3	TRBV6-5	TGTGCCAGCAGTCCCCTGGGGCAGGGGGCTGATACGCAGTATTTT	CASSPLGQGADTQYF
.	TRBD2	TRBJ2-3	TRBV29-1	TGCAGCGTTGACGGGGGGGAGCAGGGCACAGATACGCAGTATTTT	CSVDGGEQGTDTQYF
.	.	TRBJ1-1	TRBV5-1	TGCGCCAGCAGCTTAACCGGGGATAACACTGAAGCTTTCTTT	CASSLTGDNTEAFF
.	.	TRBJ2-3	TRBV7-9	TGTGCCAGCAGCCACGTACAGGGCTACTTGAGCACAGATACGCAGTATTTT	CASSHVQGYLSTDTQYF
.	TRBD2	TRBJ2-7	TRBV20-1	TGCAGTGCTAGTTTTCATCCTAGCGGAACCTACGAGCAGTACTTC	CSASFHPSGTYEQYF
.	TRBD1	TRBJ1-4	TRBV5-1	TGCGCCAGCAGCTCACAGGGGGTACCTGAGGAACTGTTTTTT	CASSSQGVPEELFF
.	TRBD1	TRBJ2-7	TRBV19	TGTGCCAGTAGTGCCCGGGGACAGGGGGCGCGGGAAGAGCAGTACTTC	CASSARGQGAREEQYF